These 23 T cell receptor beta chains came from one sample sequenced in a study of blood T cell repertoires in COVID-19. Some clones are missing from TCRdb's copy, which holds only in-frame ones; the method was immunoSEQ multiplex PCR. The table includes 100,000 to 150,000 clones, over 75% detected once. Sequenced: peripheral blood. These TCRs come from a man aged 35 to 55 with active or convalescent COVID-19.

The rearrangement joins TRBV11-2 to TRBJ2-7; tentatively, D is TRBD2 (6 bases). The CDR3 covers 16 residues. Germline CDR1 reads SGHAT; CDR2 reads FQNNGV. V lost 5 bases, J lost 6 bases, and 23 bases lay in between. The CDR3 bases are TGTGCCAGCAGCCCACGTCTGGGGGGTCCGGAATCCGAGCAGTACTTC. This codes for CASSPRLGGPESEQYF. Complete variable domain (other parts from reference TRBV11-2 and TRBJ2-7): EAGVAQSPRYKIIEKRQSVAFWCNPISGHATLYWYQQILGQGPKLLIQFQNNGVVDDSQLPKDRFSAERLKGVDSTLKIQPAKLEDSAVYLCASSPRLGGPESEQYFGPGTRLTVT.

The chain combines TRBV19 with TRBJ2-1; possible D gene TRBD2, 5 bases. This CDR3 is 11 amino acids long. V lost 4 bases and J 14 bases, leaving 12 bases between the germline ends. Germline CDR1 is LNHDA and CDR2 is SQIVND (reference sequence). The CDR3 coding sequence is TGTGCCAGTAGTAGTATCGGGGTTAAGTTCTTC. Protein product: CASSSIGVKFF.

The rearrangement joins TRBV5-6 to TRBJ2-7; TRBD2 agrees at 11 bases. CDR3 length: 15 residues. Germline trimming cut 1 base from V and 0 bases from J; bases unmatched to any gene: 0. CDR1 SGHDT and CDR2 YYEEEE come from the germline V gene. The CDR3, as DNA: TGTGCCAGCAGCTTGACTAGCGGGGGCTCCTACGAGCAGTACTTC. Its translation: CASSLTSGGSYEQYF.

The rearrangement links TRBV9 to TRBJ1-1; a weak D match, TRBD1 (5 bases). With 3 bases removed from V and 10 bases from J, the gap between germline ends came to 16 bases. CDR3 length: 13 residues. Germline values: CDR1 SGDLS, CDR2 YYNGEE. The CDR3 loop reads CASSAELGGAAFF. CDR3 nucleotide sequence: TGTGCCAGCAGCGCCGAACTGGGAGGGGCAGCTTTCTTT.

The chain couples TRBV2 to TRBJ1-2, with 8 bases identical to TRBD1. With 6 bases clipped from V and 2 bases from J, the junction kept 8 bases outside the gene matches. CDR3 length: 15 residues. Germline CDR1 is SNHLY and CDR2 is FYNNEI. For the CDR3, the DNA is TGTGCCAGCAGCGGACAGGGCGAGATAAACTATGGCTACACCTTC. This translates into CASSGQGEINYGYTF.

The rearrangement links TRBV10-3 to TRBJ1-1, with TRBD1 matching 8 bases. The germline V gene has CDR1 ENHRY and CDR2 SYGVKD. CDR3 length: 15 residues. The V and J ends lost 1 base and 0 bases, in that order; junction bases with no gene match: 1. CDR3 DNA: TGTGCCATCAGTGAGTGGGGACAGGTGAACACTGAAGCTTTCTTT. This translates into CAISEWGQVNTEAFF.

The chain carries TRBV27 and TRBJ1-1, with 9 bases identical to TRBD1. The CDR3 consists of 16 residues. V shed 6 bases, J shed 12 bases, and the junction held 20 bases outside the gene matches. CDR1 MNHEY and CDR2 SMNVEV come from the germline V gene (reference sequence). CDR3 loop: CASRRASGTGNFRTFF. CDR3 DNA: TGTGCCAGCAGACGCGCCTCCGGGACAGGGAACTTCAGGACTTTCTTT.

The chain carries TRBV5-6 and TRBJ1-4; no firm D call. The CDR3 totals 14 residues. V lost 2 bases and J lost 8, with 13 bases in between. The germline CDR1 and CDR2 sequences are SGHDT and YYEEEE. The CDR3 nucleotides read TGTGCCAGCAGCTTTCGGGGTACTAGGGAAAAACTGTTTTTT. Translation gives CASSFRGTREKLFF.

The chain recombines TRBV19 with TRBJ2-1, with 10 bases lining up with TRBD2. CDR1 and CDR2 (germline): LNHDA, SQIVND (reference sequence). The CDR3 has 19 residues. J gave up 0 bases and V 5 bases, and 13 bases lay outside the gene matches. The CDR3 bases are TGTGCCAGTAGTTCCCGCCTAGCGGGGGCCATTAGCTCCTACAATGAGCAGTTCTTC. It yields the protein CASSSRLAGAISSYNEQFF.

V and J are TRBV7-2 and TRBJ2-5, with a weak D call TRBD1 (6 bases). This CDR3 has 17 residues. Trimming shortened V by 4 bases and J by 5 bases, and 23 bases separated the two germline ends. The germline V gene encodes CDR1 SGHTA and CDR2 FQGNSA. In nucleotides, the CDR3 is TGTGCCAGCAGCTCCCCTACAGGGAAAGGAGCGTATGAGACCCAGTACTTC. It specifies CASSSPTGKGAYETQYF.

This clone was counted between two and nine times. This chain joins TRBV25-1 and TRBJ2-6; no clear D gene. This CDR3 is built from 16 residues. CDR1 is MGHDK and CDR2 is SYGVNS in the germline V gene. Trimming took off 2 bases at V and 0 bases at J, with 8 bases between the two ends. The CDR3 spells CASSELGYSGANVLTF. The CDR3, as DNA: TGTGCCAGCAGTGAACTCGGTTACTCTGGGGCCAACGTCCTGACTTTC.

As concerns this clone: The identical CDR3 is also encoded by other nucleotide sequences in the sample. This chain joins TRBV5-1 and TRBJ2-5; 15 bases fit TRBD2. The V gene's germline CDR1 is SGHRS and CDR2 YFSETQ. The CDR3 is made up of 16 amino acids. With V trimmed by 4 bases and J by 2 bases, 3 bases remained unmatched. This chain's CDR3 is CASSLGLAGGQETQYF. CDR3 sequence (DNA): TGCGCCAGCAGCCTTGGACTAGCGGGGGGGCAAGAGACCCAGTACTTC.

V and J are TRBV6-5 and TRBJ1-1, with D tentatively TRBD1 (5 bases). The V end was cut by 5 bases, the J end by 2 bases, with 12 bases between. The CDR3 has 14 residues. Germline assignment: CDR1 MNHEY and CDR2 SVGAGI. CDR3 nucleotide sequence: TGTGCCAGCAGTCAGAGACAGCTTAACACTGAAGCTTTCTTT. It translates to CASSQRQLNTEAFF.

This chain links TRBV10-2 with TRBJ1-5; D is perhaps TRBD1 (5 bases). The CDR3 sequence is 15 residues long. CDR1 WSHSY and CDR2 SAAADI come from the germline V gene. V lost 3 bases and J lost 0, with 9 bases in between. The CDR3 DNA is TGCGCCAGCAGTGACGGGGGGGATAGCAATCAGCCCCAGCATTTT. This sequence encodes CASSDGGDSNQPQHF.

The rearrangement links TRBV3-1 (or the pseudogene TRBV3-2) to TRBJ2-1; D is perhaps TRBD2 (6 bases). Germline CDR1 LGHDT, CDR2 YNNKEL (reference sequence). Trimming took off 4 bases at V and 7 bases at J, with 14 bases between the two ends. This CDR3 is 14 amino acids long. CDR3 loop: CASSLGTGGNEQFF. CDR3 DNA sequence: TGTGCCAGCAGCCTCGGGACTGGGGGGAATGAGCAGTTCTTC.

This clone showed up just once. The chain couples TRBV18 to TRBJ1-1; D not certain. The germline V and J ends were trimmed by 6 bases and 3 bases, with 11 bases remaining between them. Germline CDR1 KGHSH, CDR2 LQKENI. The CDR3 runs 13 residues. The CDR3 region has the DNA TGTGCCAGCTCGGCGGGAGTGGACACTGAAGCTTTCTTT. Its protein product is CASSAGVDTEAFF.

This chain uses TRBV5-1 with TRBJ2-3, with 13 bases aligning to TRBD2. V lost 4 bases to trimming and J lost 3 bases; unmatched junction nucleotides: 8. The CDR3 contains 17 residues. Germline V gene data show CDR1 as SGHRS and CDR2 as YFSETQ. The CDR3 is CASSPQLAGGRTDTQYF. The CDR3 nucleotides are TGCGCCAGCAGCCCACAACTAGCGGGGGGGCGGACAGATACGCAGTATTTT.

The V call is TRBV5-1, the J call TRBJ1-1, with TRBD1 as a possible D gene (5 bases). The V end lost 5 bases, the J end lost 3 bases, and 17 bases lay between the germline ends. The CDR3 extends over 15 amino acids. Germline-derived CDR1 and CDR2 are SGHRS and YFSETQ. The CDR3 DNA reads as TGCGCCAGCAGTGAAGGACACGGAGGGGACACTGAAGCTTTCTTT. Its translation is CASSEGHGGDTEAFF.

Worth noting for this clone: A much bigger clone sits one base away, suggesting this may be a read error. The chain uses TRBV5-1 and TRBJ2-2, with 12 bases aligning to TRBD2. With V trimmed by 4 bases and J by 1 base, 2 bases remained unmatched. Looked up from germline, CDR1 is SGHRS and CDR2 is YFSETQ. The CDR3 is 16 amino acids. The CDR3: CASSPTSGGNTGELFF. The CDR3 DNA follows: TGCGCCAGCAGCCCGACTAGCGGGGGGAACACCGGGGAGCTGTTTTTT.

The chain employs TRBV28 and TRBJ2-5; D possibly corresponds to TRBD2 (5 bases). V lost 7 bases and J lost 4, with 16 bases in between. CDR1 is MDHEN and CDR2 is SYDVKM in the germline V gene. The CDR3 is 14 amino acids. The CDR3 loop reads CASTLPGMGETQYF. CDR3 nucleotides: TGTGCCAGCACCCTGCCGGGGATGGGAGAGACCCAGTACTTC.

The V gene is TRBV6-5, the J gene TRBJ1-6, with unresolved D. V was shortened by 7 bases and J by 7 bases, with 14 bases between the two germline ends. The CDR3 has 14 residues. Germline-derived CDR1 and CDR2 are MNHEY and SVGAGI. The CDR3 reads CASNRPGKNSPLHF. The CDR3 region has the DNA TGTGCCAGCAACCGACCGGGGAAGAATTCACCCCTCCACTTT.

This clone was detected many times. The gene calls are TRBV10-3 and TRBJ2-3, with 9 positions matching TRBD1. V shed 5 bases and J 2 bases; nucleotides not matched to a gene: 5. Germline V gives CDR1 ENHRY, CDR2 SYGVKD. This CDR3 is 15 amino acids long. CDR3 nucleotide sequence: TGTGCCATCAGTCCCGGGACAGGGTACACAGATACGCAGTATTTT. Translated, it gives CAISPGTGYTDTQYF.

This CDR3 is CASSFGRLATYEQYF. CDR3 in DNA: TGTGCCAGCAGCTTTGGCAGACTAGCGACCTACGAGCAGTACTTC. This chain joins TRBV5-4 and TRBJ2-7; 8 bases are a match to TRBD2. Germline trimming cut 2 bases from V and 2 bases from J; bases unmatched to any gene: 6. The CDR3 runs 15 residues. Germline V gene lookup returns CDR1 SGHNT and CDR2 YYREEE (reference sequence).